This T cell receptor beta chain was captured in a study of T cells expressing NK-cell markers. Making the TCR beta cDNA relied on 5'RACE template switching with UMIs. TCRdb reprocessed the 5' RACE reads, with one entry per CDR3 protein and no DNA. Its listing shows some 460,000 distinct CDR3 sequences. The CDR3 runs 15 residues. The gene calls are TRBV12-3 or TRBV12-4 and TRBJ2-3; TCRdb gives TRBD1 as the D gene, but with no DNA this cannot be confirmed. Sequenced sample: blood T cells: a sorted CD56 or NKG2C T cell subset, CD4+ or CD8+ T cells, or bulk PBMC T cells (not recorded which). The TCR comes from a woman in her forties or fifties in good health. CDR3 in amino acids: CASSLEQGTVDTQYF.